This note documents a single T cell receptor (beta chain) sequence. The junction departs from the called germline gene at one end, perhaps through a read error. TCRdb recomputed calls from the 5' RACE reads with MiXCR, one row per CDR3 protein. The table includes some 40,000 distinct CDR3 sequences, 25% to 35% detected once. Germline assignment: CDR1 LGHDT and CDR2 YNNKEL (reference sequence). The CDR3 sequence is 15 residues long. This TCR derives from a female donor with breast cancer. This chain uses TRBV3-1 with TRBJ2-5, with TRBD2 matching 7 bases. The sample taken for sequencing was memory CD4+ T cells sorted from a lymph node. Described subset: memory CD4+ T cells, CD4+CD45RO+CD25-. CDR3 sequence (DNA): TGTGCCGGCAGCCAGTACGGACTAGACCAAGAGACCCAGTACTTC. The encoded protein is CAGSQYGLDQETQYF.